Sequencing of this T cell receptor beta chain was carried out in a study of blood T cell repertoires in COVID-19. V was shortened by 2 bases and J by 5 bases, with 9 bases between the two germline ends. Germline V gene sequence: CDR1 MDHEN, CDR2 SYDVKM. This CDR3 contains 14 residues. This clone has a handful of counts. This sample includes further DNA sequences coding for the same CDR3. Assay used: immunoSEQ multiplex PCR; TCRdb lists only in-frame clones, some missing. The sample has about 150,000 clones, about 73% seen once. This receptor was obtained from an elderly man with acute or convalescent COVID-19. Source material: peripheral blood. The chain uses TRBV28 and TRBJ1-4; D is possibly TRBD1 (5 bases). DNA of the CDR3: TGTGCCAGCAGTTTAGTAGGGGTCAATGAAAAACTGTTTTTT. As protein: CASSLVGVNEKLFF.